A single sample gave rise to the 16 T cell receptor beta chains below, sequenced in a study of Ad26.COV2.S vaccination and SARS-CoV-2 variants. The sample's treatment: 15 to 20 received Ad26.COV2.S at low or high dose, single or two shots; roughly five received placebo; per-sample allocation not given. Specimen acquisition occurred on day 63 following the initial vaccine or placebo injection. The protocol was immunoSEQ multiplex PCR, while the TCRdb copy is restricted to in-frame clones and leaves out a portion. Altogether about 320,000 clones are present, around 90% being singletons, with the ten largest covering about 5%. The sequencing used peripheral blood, collected in a trial of Ad26.COV2.S vaccine versus placebo. The receptors were gathered from a person between 18 and 65 years old who received the Ad26.COV2.S COVID-19 vaccine or a placebo.

This chain links TRBV25-1 with TRBJ1-4; D might be TRBD1 (5 bases). This CDR3 spans 15 amino acids. V was cut by 3 bases and J by 8 bases, with 16 bases left in between. Germline values: CDR1 MGHDK, CDR2 SYGVNS. CDR3 loop: CASSDAGPAREKLFF. The CDR3 DNA sequence: TGTGCCAGCAGTGACGCGGGGCCGGCGCGAGAAAAACTGTTTTTT.

The gene calls are TRBV4-3 and TRBJ2-3; TRBD2 aligns across 7 bases. Looked up from germline, CDR1 is LGHNA and CDR2 is YSLEER. The J segment lost 8 bases and the V segment lost 0 bases, leaving 8 bases of the junction unmatched. CDR3 length: 15 amino acids. CDR3 coding DNA: TGCGCCAGCAGCCAAGATCCGGGGCGGGAGACTACGCAGTATTTT. Protein product: CASSQDPGRETTQYF.

The CDR3 nucleotides are TGTGCCAGCTCACCATCGGCTCCGGGACAGGGTGTTTTCACTGAAGCTTTCTTT. Residues: CASSPSAPGQGVFTEAFF. This chain connects TRBV18 to TRBJ1-1, with 9 bases lining up with TRBD1. The trim removed 2 bases at V and 4 bases at J, leaving 14 bases unmatched. The V gene's germline CDR1 is KGHSH and CDR2 LQKENI. The CDR3 runs to 18 residues.

This chain links TRBV19 with TRBJ2-7, with a possible D match to TRBD2 (5 bases). Germline V gene sequence: CDR1 LNHDA, CDR2 SQIVND (reference sequence). The germline V and J ends were trimmed by 3 bases and 2 bases, with 14 bases remaining between them. The CDR3 is made up of 15 amino acids. CDR3 amino acids: CASSILPRGAYEQYF. The CDR3 nucleotides are TGTGCCAGTAGTATCCTCCCCCGGGGAGCCTACGAGCAGTACTTC.

V and J are TRBV6-5 and TRBJ1-1; D gene ambiguous. The CDR3 covers 13 residues. Trimming removed 7 bases at V and 4 bases at J, with 13 bases between. Germline V CDR1 and CDR2: MNHEY, SVGAGI. The CDR3 here is CASKGTGSTEAFF. CDR3 bases: TGTGCCAGCAAGGGCACGGGCTCCACTGAAGCTTTCTTT.

The chain recombines TRBV5-6 with TRBJ2-1; 7 nucleotides match TRBD2. CDR3 length: 15 amino acids. CDR1 and CDR2 (germline): SGHDT, YYEEEE. The J segment lost 4 bases and the V segment lost 4 bases, leaving 8 bases of the junction unmatched. This CDR3 is CASSQIGGYYNEQFF. CDR3 sequence (DNA): TGTGCCAGCAGCCAGATCGGGGGGTATTACAATGAGCAGTTCTTC.

The V and J genes are TRBV20-1 and TRBJ2-7; 7 positions match TRBD1. CDR3 length: 13 residues. With 5 bases clipped from V and 2 bases from J, the junction kept 6 bases outside the gene matches. Germline V gives CDR1 DFQATT, CDR2 SNEGSKA (reference sequence). As DNA, the CDR3 is TGCAGTGCTCGTGACAGGGCCACCTACGAGCAGTACTTC. It is translated as CSARDRATYEQYF.

The chain is built from TRBV7-3 and TRBJ2-3, with a weak D call TRBD2 (5 bases). This CDR3 region has 16 residues. Per germline, CDR1 SGHTA and CDR2 FQGTGA. V was pared by 2 bases and J by 3 bases, with 15 bases between. The CDR3 here is CASSLFVASGTDTQYF. The CDR3 nucleotides read TGTGCCAGCAGCTTATTTGTAGCATCGGGGACAGATACGCAGTATTTT.

The chain links TRBV10-3 to TRBJ1-2, with D unclear. From germline, CDR1 is ENHRY and CDR2 SYGVKD. The V end lost 5 bases, the J end lost 6 bases, and 16 bases lay between the germline ends. This CDR3 region has 14 residues. The CDR3 sequence: CAISYLGEWDGYTF. The CDR3 nucleotides are TGTGCCATCAGTTATCTTGGCGAATGGGATGGCTACACCTTC.

The J gene is TRBJ2-7, the V gene TRBV2, with 10 positions matching TRBD2. Germline V gives CDR1 SNHLY, CDR2 FYNNEI. This CDR3 comprises 15 residues. The J segment lost 4 bases and the V segment lost 4 bases, leaving 7 bases of the junction unmatched. The DNA of the CDR3 is TGTGCCAGCAGTGCGTGGGCTAGCGGGGGATACGAGCAGTACTTC. Translated: CASSAWASGGYEQYF.

This clone has just one count. The chain carries TRBV4-3 and TRBJ1-2; possibly TRBD1 for D (5 bases). V was cut by 1 base and J by 6 bases, with 15 bases left in between. CDR3 length: 15 amino acids. Per germline, CDR1 LGHNA and CDR2 YSLEER. CDR3 sequence: CASSQAEGRVDGYTF. The CDR3 DNA sequence: TGCGCCAGCAGCCAAGCTGAGGGGAGGGTCGATGGCTACACCTTC.

This clone was observed once. The V call is TRBV10-2, the J call TRBJ2-3; 11 positions match TRBD2. Germline V gives CDR1 WSHSY, CDR2 SAAADI. The CDR3 extends over 18 amino acids. V lost 3 bases to trimming and J lost 0 bases; unmatched junction nucleotides: 8. CDR3 nucleotide sequence: TGCGCCAGCAGTGAACTAGCGGGGGCGACAGCTAGCACAGATACGCAGTATTTT. Its protein is CASSELAGATASTDTQYF.

V usage is TRBV5-7 and J usage is TRBJ1-3; D is uncertain. Being an ORF, TRBV5-7 has a function that is uncertain. The CDR3 extends over 14 amino acids. Trimming took off 3 bases at V and 8 bases at J, with 15 bases between the two ends. The CDR3 bases are TGTGCCAGCAGCTCCCGTTTAAGGGTTGACACCATATATTTT. Protein sequence: CASSSRLRVDTIYF.

The V and J genes are TRBV21-1 and TRBJ2-2; the D call of TRBD2 is as the table states it, not checked on the DNA. TRBV21-1 is deemed a pseudogene. This CDR3 region has 18 residues. The CDR3 is CANPKTSGRPLGTGELFF. CDR3 DNA: TGTGCCAACCCTAAAACTAGCGGGAGGCCCCTAGGTACCGGGGAGCTGTTTTTT.

This clone was found once. The chain combines TRBV5-6 with TRBJ1-4; D call uncertain. The V gene lost 1 base and the J gene lost 6 bases, with 10 bases spanning the gap. The CDR3 is made up of 14 amino acids. The V gene's germline CDR1 is SGHDT and CDR2 YYEEEE. The CDR3 spells CASSLQGRDEKLFF. The CDR3 nucleotides are TGTGCCAGCAGCTTGCAAGGGAGGGATGAAAAACTGTTTTTT.

This chain uses TRBV7-9 with TRBJ1-6; D gene uncertain. The CDR3 has 14 residues. Trimming took 4 bases from V and 7 from J, leaving 11 bases between them. Germline V lookup: CDR1 SEHNR, CDR2 FQNEAQ (reference sequence). In nucleotides, the CDR3 is TGTGCCAGCAGCTACTCCTACTGGAATTCACCCCTCCACTTT. It translates to CASSYSYWNSPLHF.